The T cell receptor beta chain under discussion was sequenced for a study of regulatory T cells in long-lasting Graves disease. This CDR3 comprises 14 residues. V shed 6 bases and J shed 5 bases, with 16 bases lying between them. Germline values: CDR1 SEHNR, CDR2 FQNEAQ (reference sequence). Study outcomes and limitations: Shared public clonotypes totalled approximately 3,000 in persistent patients, compared with approximately 970 in new patients. It was peripheral blood alone, not thyroid tissue, that was studied. When disease was persistent, TRBV28, TRBJ1-2 and TRBJ2-5 were the favored segments. TCR diversity in persistent Graves' patients was below that of newly diagnosed ones.

The TCR beta library used iRepertoire HTBI primers with Arm-PCR amplification of CDR3. Each CDR3 protein is one row after TCRdb ran MiXCR on the multiplex PCR reads. The repertoire holds fewer than 400,000 distinct CDR3 sequences, with more than 15% as singletons. Documented time point: newly diagnosed GD, antithyroid drugs for less than 3 months. RNA isolated from PBMCs was used to make the TCR library. This clonotype was observed at least ten times. Its antigen is unknown. The sequence was obtained from a female donor with Graves disease. Sequencing used peripheral blood mononuclear cells (PBMCs), obtained at new diagnosis, from a patient treated with antithyroid drugs. The chain has TRBV7-9 and TRBJ1-1, with D possibly matching TRBD1 (6 bases). For the CDR3, the DNA is TGTGCCAGCAGGGTGACAGGCCAAAGGACTGAAGCTTTCTTT. Protein: CASRVTGQRTEAFF.